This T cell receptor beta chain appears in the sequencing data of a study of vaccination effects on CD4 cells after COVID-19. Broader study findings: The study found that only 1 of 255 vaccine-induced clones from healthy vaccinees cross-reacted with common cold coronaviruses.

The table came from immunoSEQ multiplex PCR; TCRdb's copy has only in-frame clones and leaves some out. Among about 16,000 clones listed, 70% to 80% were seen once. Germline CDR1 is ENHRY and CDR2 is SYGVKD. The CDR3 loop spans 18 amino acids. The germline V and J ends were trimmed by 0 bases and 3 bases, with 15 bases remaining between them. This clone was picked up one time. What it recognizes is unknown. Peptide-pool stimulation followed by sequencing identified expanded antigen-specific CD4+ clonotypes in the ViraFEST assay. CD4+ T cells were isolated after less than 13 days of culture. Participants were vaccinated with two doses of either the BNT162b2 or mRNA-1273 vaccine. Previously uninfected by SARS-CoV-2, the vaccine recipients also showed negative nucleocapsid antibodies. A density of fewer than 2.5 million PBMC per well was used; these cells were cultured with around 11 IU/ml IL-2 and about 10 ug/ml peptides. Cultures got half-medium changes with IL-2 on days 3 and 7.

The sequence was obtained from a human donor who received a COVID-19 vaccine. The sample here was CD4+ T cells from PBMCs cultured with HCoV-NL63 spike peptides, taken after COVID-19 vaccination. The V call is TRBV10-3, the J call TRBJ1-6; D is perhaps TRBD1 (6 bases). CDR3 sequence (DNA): TGTGCCATCAGTGAGTCTGGGGGGGCGGTTTTCTATAATTCACCCCTCCACTTT. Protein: CAISESGGAVFYNSPLHF.